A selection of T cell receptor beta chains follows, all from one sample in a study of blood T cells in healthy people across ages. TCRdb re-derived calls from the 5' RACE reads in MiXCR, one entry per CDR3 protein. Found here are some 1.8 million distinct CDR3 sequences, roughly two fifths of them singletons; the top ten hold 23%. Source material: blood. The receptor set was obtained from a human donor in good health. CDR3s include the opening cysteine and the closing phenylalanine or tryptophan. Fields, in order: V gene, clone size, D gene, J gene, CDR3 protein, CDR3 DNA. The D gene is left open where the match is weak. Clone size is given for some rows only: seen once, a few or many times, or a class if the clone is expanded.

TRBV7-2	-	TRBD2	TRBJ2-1	CASSLSSGTSGYNEQFF	TGTGCCAGCAGCCTATCGTCCGGGACTAGCGGTTACAATGAGCAGTTCTTC
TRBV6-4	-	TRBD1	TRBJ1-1	CASSAARQGGTEAFF	TGTGCCAGCAGTGCGGCCCGACAGGGAGGTACTGAAGCTTTCTTT
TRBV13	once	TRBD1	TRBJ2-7	CTSSPGQGSSEQYF	TGTACCAGCAGCCCGGGACAGGGGTCTTCCGAGCAGTACTTC
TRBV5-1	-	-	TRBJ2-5	CASSFSAGLQETQYF	TGCGCCAGCAGCTTTTCAGCGGGCCTCCAAGAGACCCAGTACTTC
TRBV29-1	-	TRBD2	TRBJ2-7	CSVEESGTNSYEQYF	TGCAGCGTTGAAGAGAGCGGGACGAACTCCTACGAGCAGTACTTC
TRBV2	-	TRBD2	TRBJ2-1	CASSGGGSGEQFF	TGTGCCAGCAGTGGGGGGGGTAGCGGTGAGCAGTTCTTC
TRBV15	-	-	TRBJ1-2	CATSRPGSSRRNYGYTF	TGTGCCACCAGCAGACCAGGTTCGTCCCGGCGTAACTATGGCTACACCTTC
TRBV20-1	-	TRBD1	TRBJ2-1	CSALTGTGVYNEQFF	TGCAGTGCCTTAACCGGGACAGGGGTATACAATGAGCAGTTCTTC
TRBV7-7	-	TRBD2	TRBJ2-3	CATREAGAGTDTQYF	TGTGCTACGCGGGAGGCGGGGGCCGGCACAGATACGCAGTATTTT
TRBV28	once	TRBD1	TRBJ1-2	CASSSSPGQGFEGYTF	TGTGCCAGCAGCTCGTCCCCGGGACAGGGATTTGAGGGCTACACCTTC
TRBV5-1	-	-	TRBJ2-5	CASSLAPTKDQETQYF	TGCGCCAGCAGCTTGGCACCGACTAAGGACCAAGAGACCCAGTACTTC
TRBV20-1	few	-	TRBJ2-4	CSVARLAKNIQYF	TGCAGTGTAGCCCGGCTGGCCAAAAACATTCAGTACTTC
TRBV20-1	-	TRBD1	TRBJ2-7	CSAYRGSYEQYF	TGCAGTGCATACAGGGGTTCCTACGAGCAGTACTTC
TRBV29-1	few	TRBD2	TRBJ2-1	CSVGGRLSAGGSYNEQFF	TGCAGCGTTGGGGGCCGCCTTTCAGCGGGGGGGAGTTACAATGAGCAGTTCTTC
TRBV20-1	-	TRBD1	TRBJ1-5	CSATGFQSGGDQPQHF	TGCAGTGCCACCGGGTTCCAATCAGGGGGAGACCAGCCCCAGCATTTT
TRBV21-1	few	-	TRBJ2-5	CASSTTNSGGPPQETQYF	TGTGCCAGCAGCACCACAAATAGCGGGGGGCCCCCCCAAGAGACCCAGTACTTC